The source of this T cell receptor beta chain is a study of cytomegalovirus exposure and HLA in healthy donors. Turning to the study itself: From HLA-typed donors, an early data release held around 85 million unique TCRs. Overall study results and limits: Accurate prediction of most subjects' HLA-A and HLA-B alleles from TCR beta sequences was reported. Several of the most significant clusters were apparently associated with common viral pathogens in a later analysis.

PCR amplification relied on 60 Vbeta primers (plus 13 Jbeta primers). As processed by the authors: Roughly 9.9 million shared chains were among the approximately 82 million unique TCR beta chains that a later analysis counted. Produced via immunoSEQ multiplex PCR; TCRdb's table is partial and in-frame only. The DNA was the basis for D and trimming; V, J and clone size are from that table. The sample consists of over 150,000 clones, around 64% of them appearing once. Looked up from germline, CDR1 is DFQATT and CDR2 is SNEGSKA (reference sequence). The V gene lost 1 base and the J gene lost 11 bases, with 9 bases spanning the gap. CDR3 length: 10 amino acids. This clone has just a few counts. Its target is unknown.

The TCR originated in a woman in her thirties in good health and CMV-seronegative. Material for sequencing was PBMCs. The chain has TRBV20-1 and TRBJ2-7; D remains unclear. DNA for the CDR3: TGCAGTGCTAGAGGCAACGGAGAGTACTTC. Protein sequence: CSARGNGEYF.